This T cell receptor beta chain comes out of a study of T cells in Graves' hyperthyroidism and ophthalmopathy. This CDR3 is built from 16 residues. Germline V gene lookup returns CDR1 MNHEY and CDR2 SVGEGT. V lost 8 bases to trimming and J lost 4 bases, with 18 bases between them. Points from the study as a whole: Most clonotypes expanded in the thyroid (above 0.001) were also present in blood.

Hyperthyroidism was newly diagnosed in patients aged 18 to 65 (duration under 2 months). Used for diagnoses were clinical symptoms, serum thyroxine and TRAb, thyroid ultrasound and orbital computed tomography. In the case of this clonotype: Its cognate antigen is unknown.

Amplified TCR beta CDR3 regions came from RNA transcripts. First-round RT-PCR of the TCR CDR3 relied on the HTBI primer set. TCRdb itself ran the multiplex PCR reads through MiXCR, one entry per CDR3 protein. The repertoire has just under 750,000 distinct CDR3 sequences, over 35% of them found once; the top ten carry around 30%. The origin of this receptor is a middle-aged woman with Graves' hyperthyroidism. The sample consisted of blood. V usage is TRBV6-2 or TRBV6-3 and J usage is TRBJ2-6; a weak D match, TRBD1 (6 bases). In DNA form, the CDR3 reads TGTGCCAGCGCCGGGACACCCGCCACCGGGGCCAACGTCCTGACTTTC. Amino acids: CASAGTPATGANVLTF.